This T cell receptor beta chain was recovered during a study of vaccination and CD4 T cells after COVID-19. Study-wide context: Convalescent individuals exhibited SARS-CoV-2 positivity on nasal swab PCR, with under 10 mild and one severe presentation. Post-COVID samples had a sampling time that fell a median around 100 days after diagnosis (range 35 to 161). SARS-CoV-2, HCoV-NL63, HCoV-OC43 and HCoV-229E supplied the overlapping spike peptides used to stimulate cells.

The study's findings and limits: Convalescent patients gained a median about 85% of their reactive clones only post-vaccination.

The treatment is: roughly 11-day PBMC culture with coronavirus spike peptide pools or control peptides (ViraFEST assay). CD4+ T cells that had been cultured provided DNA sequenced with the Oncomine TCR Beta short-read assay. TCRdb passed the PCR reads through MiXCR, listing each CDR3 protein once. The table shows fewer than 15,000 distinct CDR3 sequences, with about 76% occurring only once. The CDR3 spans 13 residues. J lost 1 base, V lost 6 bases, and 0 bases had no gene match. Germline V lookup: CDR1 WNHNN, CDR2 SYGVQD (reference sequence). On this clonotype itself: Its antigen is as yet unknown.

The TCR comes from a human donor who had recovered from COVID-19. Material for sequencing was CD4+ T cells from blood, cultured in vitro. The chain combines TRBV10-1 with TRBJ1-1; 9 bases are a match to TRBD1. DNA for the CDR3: TGCGCCAGCAGGGGACAGGGGAACACTGAAGCTTTCTTT. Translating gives CASRGQGNTEAFF.